This T cell receptor (beta chain) comes out of a study of T cell repertoires in cytomegalovirus infection. Each CDR3 protein is one row after TCRdb ran MiXCR on the reads. The sample has 110,000 or so distinct CDR3 sequences, over 25% seen once; the top ten hold around two fifths. After removal of 0 bases from V and 0 bases from J, the junction contained 4 bases not matched to a gene. CDR3 length equals 18 residues. Germline values: CDR1 LGHNA, CDR2 YNFKEQ. As for this clonotype: Its antigen is as yet unknown.

Sequencing was performed on CD8+ T cells from cultured PBMCs, taken from culture after CMV antigen stimulation. The chain has TRBV4-2 and TRBJ2-2, with TRBD2 matching over 10 bases. The TCR originated in a human donor in good health (CMV status not recorded). Some clones in this sample may be carry-over from other donors' samples. CDR3 sequence (DNA): TGTGCCAGCAGCCAAGATCCCGGACTAGCGGCGAACACCGGGGAGCTGTTTTTT. Translating it yields CASSQDPGLAANTGELFF.